A selection of T cell receptor beta chains follows, all from one sample in a study of spatial heterogeneity in lung cancer. TCRdb re-called the 5' RACE reads with MiXCR, one entry per CDR3 protein. Of over 15,000 distinct CDR3 sequences listed, about 6.8% were seen once; the top ten hold roughly 21%. The specimen comprised lung tumor tissue, sampled at surgery. All receptors derive from a female donor with early-stage non-small cell lung cancer. Both conserved end residues are part of each CDR3. The D gene is left open where the match is weak. For some rows the clone size is stated as once, few or many, or as a class when expanded; others skip it.

>once|TRBV30|-|TRBJ2-7
CAWSPGGPYEQYF
TGTGCCTGGAGTCCCGGGGGGCCCTACGAGCAGTACTTC
>many|TRBV10-3|-|TRBJ1-5
CAISDFRTEGKWPQHF
TGTGCCATCAGTGACTTCAGGACAGAGGGGAAATGGCCCCAGCATTTT
>many|TRBV2|-|TRBJ2-1
CASSEALAQSRRDEQFF
TGTGCCAGCAGTGAAGCGCTTGCGCAATCCCGGCGGGATGAGCAGTTCTTC
>many|TRBV5-1|-|TRBJ2-7
CASQGSSYEQYF
TGCGCCTCCCAGGGGAGCTCCTACGAGCAGTACTTC
>medium-sized|TRBV5-1|-|TRBJ2-7
CASSRAPGRASYEQYF
TGCGCCAGCAGCAGGGCCCCCGGCAGGGCGTCCTACGAGCAGTACTTC
>many|TRBV28|-|TRBJ1-5
CASSPQMSQPQHF
TGTGCCAGCAGTCCTCAGATGAGCCAGCCCCAGCATTTT
>many|TRBV3-1|-|TRBJ1-1
CASSQVSGVEAFF
TGTGCCAGCAGCCAAGTTTCCGGGGTAGAAGCTTTCTTT
>many|TRBV21-1|-|TRBJ2-3
CASSKGANHHLAQYF
TGTGCCAGCAGCAAAGGAGCTAACCACCATCTAGCGCAGTATTTT
>many|TRBV30|TRBD1|TRBJ2-7
CAWTGTGGPGGEQYF
TGTGCCTGGACAGGGACAGGGGGCCCGGGGGGTGAGCAGTACTTC
>medium-sized|TRBV2|-|TRBJ1-2
CASKWQIYGYTF
TGTGCCAGCAAGTGGCAGATCTATGGCTACACCTTC
>-|TRBV2|TRBD1|TRBJ1-4
CASKGTEIEKLFF
TGTGCCAGCAAGGGGACAGAAATTGAAAAACTGTTTTTT
>many|TRBV5-1|TRBD2|TRBJ2-7
CASSLGSSGLGYEQYF
TGCGCCAGCAGCTTGGGCTCTAGCGGGTTGGGCTACGAGCAGTACTTC
>-|TRBV3-1|-|TRBJ1-1
CASSQGSDTEAFF
TGTGCCAGCAGCCAGGGGAGCGACACTGAAGCTTTCTTT
>-|TRBV7-6|-|TRBJ1-3
CASSLPHRESPGNTIYF
TGTGCCAGCAGCCTCCCTCACAGGGAATCGCCTGGAAACACCATATATTTT
>many|TRBV6-5|TRBD1|TRBJ1-1
CASSSRTGVENTEAFF
TGTGCCAGCAGTTCTAGGACAGGGGTGGAGAACACTGAAGCTTTCTTT
>many|TRBV15|-|TRBJ1-2
CATSRGQDYGYTF
TGTGCCACCAGCAGAGGACAAGACTATGGCTACACCTTC
>medium-sized|TRBV19|-|TRBJ2-4
CASSIRPSNIQYF
TGTGCCAGTAGTATACGTCCTTCGAACATTCAGTACTTC
>many|TRBV18|TRBD2|TRBJ2-5
CASSPLVLAGGQETQYF
TGTGCCAGCTCACCACTGGTGTTAGCGGGGGGCCAAGAGACCCAGTACTTC
>few|TRBV12-5|-|TRBJ1-1
CASGSYALDKGDRAFF
TGTGCTAGTGGCTCCTACGCACTCGATAAGGGAGATAGAGCTTTCTTT
>many|TRBV5-6|-|TRBJ2-6
CASSLGGSGANVLTF
TGTGCCAGCAGCTTGGGAGGCTCTGGGGCCAACGTCCTGACTTTC
>many|TRBV9|TRBD2|TRBJ2-3
CASSLAGGPTDTQYF
TGTGCCAGCAGCCTAGCGGGGGGACCCACAGATACGCAGTATTTT
>many|TRBV14|-|TRBJ1-6
CASSPGLVNSPLHF
TGTGCCAGCAGCCCAGGACTGGTAAATTCACCCCTCCACTTT
>many|TRBV7-3|TRBD1|TRBJ1-4
CASSKTGPNEKLFF
TGTGCCAGCAGCAAGACAGGGCCTAATGAAAAACTGTTTTTT
>-|TRBV20-1|TRBD2|TRBJ2-2
CSAPLAGGTGELFF
TGCAGTGCACCCCTAGCGGGGGGCACCGGGGAGCTGTTTTTT
>many|TRBV6-2/TRBV6-3|TRBD1|TRBJ1-2
CASTWRGRYGYTF
TGTGCCAGCACCTGGAGGGGGCGGTATGGCTACACCTTC
>many|TRBV12-3/TRBV12-4|-|TRBJ1-5
CASSLEADSNQPQHF
TGTGCCAGCAGTTTAGAGGCGGATAGCAATCAGCCCCAGCATTTT
>few|TRBV7-2|-|TRBJ2-2
CASSLLAPRGLYTGELFF
TGTGCCAGCAGCTTATTAGCTCCCAGGGGCCTCTACACCGGGGAGCTGTTTTTT
>-|TRBV20-1|-|TRBJ2-1
CSASTGAPEDEQFF
TGCAGTGCTAGCACCGGGGCCCCCGAGGATGAGCAGTTCTTC